The 4 T cell receptor beta chains presented below share a single source sample, sequenced in a study of PD-1 blockade in classical Hodgkin lymphoma (dated by TCRdb to the early 2020s). The sample's time point label is to be understood as: cycle 2 day 1 (C2D1) of nivolumab. Every trial patient had relapsed following autologous stem cell transplantation, and prior brentuximab vedotin exposure was what differed among cohorts A, B and C. Library preparation employed the immunoSEQ multiplex PCR assay. TCRdb carries this immuneACCESS record with in-frame sequences only. Its versions omit some clonotypes, under half of them owing to an unresolved V gene in the studies checked, with the rest unexplained. In this sample the table shows some 90,000 clones, nearly 95% of which occur a single time. The ten largest clones represent approximately 2.5% of the sample. The source was peripheral blood mononuclear cells (PBMCs), collected before the second cycle of nivolumab. Receptor source: a human donor with classical Hodgkin lymphoma.

V gene TRBV6-4 combines with J gene TRBJ2-7; D is unresolved. Trimming left V 2 bases short and J 3 bases short, with 17 bases between. Germline-derived CDR1 and CDR2 are MRHNA and SNTAGT. The CDR3 runs to 16 residues. The CDR3: CASSDPSTEASYEQYF. In DNA form, the CDR3 reads TGTGCCAGCAGTGACCCGAGTACAGAGGCTAGCTACGAGCAGTACTTC.

This chain joins TRBV28 and TRBJ2-7, with a weak D call TRBD2 (6 bases). The CDR3 runs to 14 residues. Looked up from germline, CDR1 is MDHEN and CDR2 is SYDVKM. The germline V and J ends were trimmed by 6 bases and 5 bases, with 17 bases remaining between them. CDR3 residues: CASSSGTVRDEQYF. As DNA, the CDR3 is TGTGCCAGCAGCAGTGGGACTGTCCGGGACGAGCAGTACTTC.

The chain combines TRBV28 with TRBJ1-3, with D maybe TRBD1 (6 bases). The length of the CDR3 is 16 residues. Germline CDR1 is MDHEN and CDR2 is SYDVKM. V shed 9 bases and J shed 0 bases, with 18 bases lying between them. The CDR3 DNA reads TGTGCCAGTAAGACCCTCGGACAGAGCTCTGGAAACACCATATATTTT. Translated: CASKTLGQSSGNTIYF.

V gene TRBV29-1 combines with J gene TRBJ2-5; no reliable D call. The CDR3 spans 11 residues. The V end was cut by 6 bases, the J end by 5 bases, with 10 bases between. Germline V CDR1 and CDR2: SQVTM, ANQGSEA. The CDR3 is CSVVPEETQYF. DNA of the CDR3: TGCAGCGTAGTACCCGAGGAGACCCAGTACTTC. The full variable domain, in which reference TRBV29-1 and TRBJ2-5 provide the parts outside the CDR3, is SAVISQKPSRDICQRGTSLTIQCQVDSQVTMMFWYRQQPGQSLTLIATANQGSEATYESGFVIDKFPISRPNLTFSTLTVSNMSPEDSSIYLCSVVPEETQYFGPGTRLLVL.